This T cell receptor beta chain appears in the sequencing data of a study of T cell responses to AZD1222 COVID-19 vaccine (dated by TCRdb to the early 2020s). A note on the overall study: AZD1222 recipients with second doses at about 4 weeks or about 12 weeks were pooled, because spike-specific TCR depth and breadth did not differ between schedules. Trial participants were enrolled into age subgroups of 18-55, 56-69 and 70-plus years, which contained about 160, 30 and 59 TCR-sequenced participants, respectively. TCR sequencing covered 230 or so trial participants: 207 given two doses of AZD1222 and approximately 25 given two doses of MenACWY control vaccine.

In the paper's terms, the time point label means: baseline before first vaccination. Vaccinee samples came from UK trials COV001 and COV002, including a single-blind randomized controlled phase 2/3 trial of AZD1222 (ChAdOx1 nCoV-19) in healthy adults. For TCRbeta chain sequencing, PBMC samples were collected from trial participants at day 0 and at day 28 after the second dose. Via the germline V gene, CDR1 is ENHRY and CDR2 SYGVKD. The CDR3 starts with the cysteine, ends with the phenylalanine, and has 14 residues. Kept here is only the CDR3 DNA, which spans 42 bases and is read in frame from base 1. For this chain, trimming is 8 bases at the V end and 3 bases at the J end, and the number of junction bases without a gene match is 9. The CDR3 regions of human TCRbeta chains were subjected to immunosequencing. The authors' pipeline ran thus. Repertoire TCRs were checked for matches against a reference library of SARS-CoV-2-specific TCRs that had been generated using the MIRA antigen-specificity platform. Breadth was defined as the fraction of unique TCRs that were SARS-CoV-2-associated, and depth was defined as the fraction of total T cells that were SARS-CoV-2-associated. Using the MIRA data, each spike-specific TCR was assigned both to the spike region to which the TCR was reactive and to a CD4 or CD8 class. Log10-transformed breadth and depth values were compared by one-way ANOVA with Sidak's multiple comparisons tests. What TCRdb holds here is the immuneACCESS table cut down to in-frame rearrangements. Part of the clones is not present; checked against another copy, under half of the missing clones reflect an unresolved V gene, and the others are unexplained. That table gives V, J and clone size, and the DNA gave D and trimming. Counted in this sample were 160,000 or so clones; 85% to 90% of them appeared once. The ten largest make up 1.6% of the sample.

What the research found in general, with its limitations: Because no day 14 peak-response samples were available, the repertoires could be characterized only after the peak T cell response. The 56-69-year group was small, and its depth increase did not reach significance, likely because of low power. Participants were mostly white British, with more females than males. The authors suggested clonal diversity may have been underestimated. Conclusions about previously exposed vaccinees are limited because only six or seven AZD1222 recipients were SARS-CoV-2 seropositive at baseline. Spike-specific TCR breadth and depth rose significantly after two AZD1222 doses compared with day 0 and with MenACWY recipients. Vaccine-associated CD4 TCRs spanned the whole spike protein, with dominant responses in regions 160-218 and 743-854. Reportedly, almost half of the unique spike-specific TCRs recognized epitopes lying outside the regions that are mutated in the B.1.351 and B.1.1.7 variants.

This clone occurred a few times. Its antigen target is currently unknown. No quality values exist for individual bases; no much larger clone is one base distant. The source material was peripheral blood, sampled on day 0 of AZD1222 vaccination. This sequence uses TRBV10-3 and TRBJ2-7, with TRBD2 identical over 8 junction bases. The source is an adult in good health. The bases read TGTGCCATCTCCCCGGGCAGCGGGAGCTACGAGCAGTACTTC. It translates to CAISPGSGSYEQYF.